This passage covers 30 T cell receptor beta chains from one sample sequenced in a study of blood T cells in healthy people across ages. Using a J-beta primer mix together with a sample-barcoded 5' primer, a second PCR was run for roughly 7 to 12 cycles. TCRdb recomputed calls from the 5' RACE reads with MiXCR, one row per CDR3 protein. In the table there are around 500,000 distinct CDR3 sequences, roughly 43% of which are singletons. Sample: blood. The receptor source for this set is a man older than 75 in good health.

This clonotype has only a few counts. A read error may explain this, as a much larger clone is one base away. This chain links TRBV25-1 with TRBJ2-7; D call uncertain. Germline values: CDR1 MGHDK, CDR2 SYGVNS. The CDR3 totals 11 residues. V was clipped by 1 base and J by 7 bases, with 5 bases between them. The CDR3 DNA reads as TGTGCCAGCAGTGAATGGCGGGAGCAGTACTTC. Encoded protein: CASSEWREQYF.

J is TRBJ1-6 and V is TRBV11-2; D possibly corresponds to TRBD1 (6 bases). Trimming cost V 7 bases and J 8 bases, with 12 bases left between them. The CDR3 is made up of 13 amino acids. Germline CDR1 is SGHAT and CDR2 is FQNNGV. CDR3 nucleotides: TGTGCCAGCATCCTTTACAGGGATTCACCCCTCCACTTT. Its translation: CASILYRDSPLHF.

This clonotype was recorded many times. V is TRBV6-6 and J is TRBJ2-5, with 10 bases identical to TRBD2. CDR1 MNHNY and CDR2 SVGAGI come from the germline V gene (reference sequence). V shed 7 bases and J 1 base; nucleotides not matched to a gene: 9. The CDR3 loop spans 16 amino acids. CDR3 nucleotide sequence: TGTGCCAGCACCAGGACTAGCGGCTACCCCCAAGAGACCCAGTACTTC. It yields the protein CASTRTSGYPQETQYF.

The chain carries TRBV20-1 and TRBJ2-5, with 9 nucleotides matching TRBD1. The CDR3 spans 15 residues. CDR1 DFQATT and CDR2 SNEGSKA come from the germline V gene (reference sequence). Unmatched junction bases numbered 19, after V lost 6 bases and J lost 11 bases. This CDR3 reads CSAYPGTGSYNEQYF. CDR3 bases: TGCAGTGCCTACCCCGGGACAGGGTCCTACAATGAGCAGTACTTC.

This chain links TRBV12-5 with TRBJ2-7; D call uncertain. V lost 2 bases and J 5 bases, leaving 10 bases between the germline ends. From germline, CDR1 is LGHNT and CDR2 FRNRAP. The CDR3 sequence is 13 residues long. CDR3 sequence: CASGLPPTDEQYF. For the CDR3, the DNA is TGTGCTAGTGGTTTGCCTCCTACGGACGAGCAGTACTTC.

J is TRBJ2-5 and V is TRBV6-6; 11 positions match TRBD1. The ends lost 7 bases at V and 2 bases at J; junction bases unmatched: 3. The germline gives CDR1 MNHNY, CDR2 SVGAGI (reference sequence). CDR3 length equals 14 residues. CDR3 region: CASTRDRGQETQYF. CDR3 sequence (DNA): TGTGCCAGCACTAGGGACAGGGGGCAAGAGACCCAGTACTTC.

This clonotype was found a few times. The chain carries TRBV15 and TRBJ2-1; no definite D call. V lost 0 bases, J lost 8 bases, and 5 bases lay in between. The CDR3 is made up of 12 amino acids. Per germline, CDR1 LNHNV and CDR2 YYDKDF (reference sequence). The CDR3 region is CATSRDWYEQFF. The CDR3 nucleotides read TGTGCCACCAGCAGAGATTGGTATGAGCAGTTCTTC. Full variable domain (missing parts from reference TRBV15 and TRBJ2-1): DAMVIQNPRYQVTQFGKPVTLSCSQTLNHNVMYWYQQKSSQAPKLLFHYYDKDFNNEADTPDNFQSRRPNTSFCFLDIRSPGLGDTAMYLCATSRDWYEQFFGPGTRLTVL.

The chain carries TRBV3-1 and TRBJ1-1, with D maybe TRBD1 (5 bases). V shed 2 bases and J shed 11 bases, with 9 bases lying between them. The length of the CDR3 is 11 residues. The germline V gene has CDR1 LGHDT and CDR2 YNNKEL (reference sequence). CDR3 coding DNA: TGTGCCAGCAGCCAAACAGGAGAGGCTTTCTTT. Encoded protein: CASSQTGEAFF. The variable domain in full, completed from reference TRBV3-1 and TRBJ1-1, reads DTAVSQTPKYLVTQMGNDKSIKCEQNLGHDTMYWYKQDSKKFLKIMFSYNNKELIINETVPNRFSPKSPDKAHLNLHINSLELGDSAVYFCASSQTGEAFFGQGTRLTVV.

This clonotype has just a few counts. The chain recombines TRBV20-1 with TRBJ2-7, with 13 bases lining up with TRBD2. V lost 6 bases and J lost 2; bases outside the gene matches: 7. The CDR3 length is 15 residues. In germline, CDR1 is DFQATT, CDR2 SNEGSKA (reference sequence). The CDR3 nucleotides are TGCAGTGCCAGAAAAGGACTAGCGGGAGCCTACGAGCAGTACTTC. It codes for CSARKGLAGAYEQYF.

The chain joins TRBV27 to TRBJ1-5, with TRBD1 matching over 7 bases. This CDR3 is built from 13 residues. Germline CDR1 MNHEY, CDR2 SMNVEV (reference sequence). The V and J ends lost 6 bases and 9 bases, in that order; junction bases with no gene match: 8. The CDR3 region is CASSPTGVRPQHF. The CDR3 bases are TGTGCCAGCAGCCCTACAGGGGTGCGGCCCCAGCATTTT.

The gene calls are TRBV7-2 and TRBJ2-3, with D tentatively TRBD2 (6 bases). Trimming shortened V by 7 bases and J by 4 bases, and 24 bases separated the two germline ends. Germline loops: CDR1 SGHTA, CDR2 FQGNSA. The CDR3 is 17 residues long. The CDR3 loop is CASNLYRGRGDADTQYF. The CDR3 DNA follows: TGTGCCAGCAACCTTTACCGTGGGCGGGGAGACGCAGATACGCAGTATTTT.

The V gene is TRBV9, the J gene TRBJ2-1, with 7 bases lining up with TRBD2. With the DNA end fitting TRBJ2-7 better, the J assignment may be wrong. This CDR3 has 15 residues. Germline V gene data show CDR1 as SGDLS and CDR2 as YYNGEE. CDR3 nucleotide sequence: TGTGCCAGCAGCCAGACAGCGGGGTCGGACAATGAGCAGTACTTC. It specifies CASSQTAGSDNEQYF.

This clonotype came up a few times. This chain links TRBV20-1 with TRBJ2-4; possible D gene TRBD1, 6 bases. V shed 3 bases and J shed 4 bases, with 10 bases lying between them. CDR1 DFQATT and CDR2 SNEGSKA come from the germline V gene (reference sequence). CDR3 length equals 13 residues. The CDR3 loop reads CSARDSRKNIQYF. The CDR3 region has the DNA TGCAGTGCTAGGGACAGCCGAAAAAACATTCAGTACTTC.

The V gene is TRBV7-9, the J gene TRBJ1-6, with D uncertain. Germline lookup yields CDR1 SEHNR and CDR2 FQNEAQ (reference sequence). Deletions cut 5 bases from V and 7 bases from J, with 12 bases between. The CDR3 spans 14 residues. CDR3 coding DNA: TGTGCCAGCAGCCTCGGGTCCGACAATTCACCCCTCCACTTT. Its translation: CASSLGSDNSPLHF.

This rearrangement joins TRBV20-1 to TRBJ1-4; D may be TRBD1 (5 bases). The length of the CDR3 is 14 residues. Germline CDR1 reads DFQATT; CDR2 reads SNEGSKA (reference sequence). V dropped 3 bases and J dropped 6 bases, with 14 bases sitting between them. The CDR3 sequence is CSARGTAGDEKLFF. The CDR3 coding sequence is TGCAGTGCTAGGGGGACGGCGGGGGATGAAAAACTGTTTTTT.

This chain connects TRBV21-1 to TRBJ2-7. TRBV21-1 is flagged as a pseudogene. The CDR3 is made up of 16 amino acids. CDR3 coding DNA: TGTGCCAGCAGCAAAGATGTCAGCCGTTCCCTCTACGAGCAGTACTTC. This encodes CASSKDVSRSLYEQYF.

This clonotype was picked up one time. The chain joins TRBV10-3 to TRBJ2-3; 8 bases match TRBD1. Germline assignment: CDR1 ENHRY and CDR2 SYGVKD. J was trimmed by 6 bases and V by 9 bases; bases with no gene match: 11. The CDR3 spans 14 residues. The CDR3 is CAMAGGTGRDTQYF. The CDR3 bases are TGTGCCATGGCCGGAGGGACAGGACGGGATACGCAGTATTTT.

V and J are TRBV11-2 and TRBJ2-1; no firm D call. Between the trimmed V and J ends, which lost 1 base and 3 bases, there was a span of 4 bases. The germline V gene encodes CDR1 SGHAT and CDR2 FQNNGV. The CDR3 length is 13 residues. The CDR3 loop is CASSLGNYNEQFF. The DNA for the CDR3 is TGTGCCAGCAGCTTAGGGAACTACAATGAGCAGTTCTTC.

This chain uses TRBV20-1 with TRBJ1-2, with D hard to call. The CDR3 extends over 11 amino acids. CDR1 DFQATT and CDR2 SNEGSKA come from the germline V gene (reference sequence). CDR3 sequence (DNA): TGCAGCCCTACATTGGGCTATGGCTACACCTTC. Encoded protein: CSPTLGYGYTF.

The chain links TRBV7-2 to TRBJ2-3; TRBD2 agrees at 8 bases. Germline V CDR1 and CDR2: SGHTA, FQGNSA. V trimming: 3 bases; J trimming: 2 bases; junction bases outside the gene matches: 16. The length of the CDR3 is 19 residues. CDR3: CASSFKTGGPSSSTDTQYF. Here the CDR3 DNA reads TGTGCCAGCAGCTTTAAAACGGGGGGGCCAAGCTCCTCCACAGATACGCAGTATTTT.

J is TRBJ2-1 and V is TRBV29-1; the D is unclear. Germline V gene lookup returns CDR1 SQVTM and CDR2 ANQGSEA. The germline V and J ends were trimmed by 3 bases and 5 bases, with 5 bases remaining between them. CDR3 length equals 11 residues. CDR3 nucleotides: TGCAGCGTTGATAGCCACAATGAGCAGTTCTTC. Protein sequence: CSVDSHNEQFF.

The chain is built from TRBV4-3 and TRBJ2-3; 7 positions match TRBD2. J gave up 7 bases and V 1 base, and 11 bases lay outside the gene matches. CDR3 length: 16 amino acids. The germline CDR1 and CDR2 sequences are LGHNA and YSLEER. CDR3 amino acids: CASSQALGGTQHTQYF. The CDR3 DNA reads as TGCGCCAGCAGCCAAGCCCTGGGGGGGACTCAGCATACGCAGTATTTT.

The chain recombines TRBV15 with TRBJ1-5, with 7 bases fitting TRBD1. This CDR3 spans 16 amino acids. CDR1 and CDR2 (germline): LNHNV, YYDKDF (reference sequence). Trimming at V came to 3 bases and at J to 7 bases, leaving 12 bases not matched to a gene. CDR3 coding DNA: TGTGCCACCAGCAGGTCCGGGACAGAAGTTTTACAGCCCCAGCATTTT. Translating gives CATSRSGTEVLQPQHF.

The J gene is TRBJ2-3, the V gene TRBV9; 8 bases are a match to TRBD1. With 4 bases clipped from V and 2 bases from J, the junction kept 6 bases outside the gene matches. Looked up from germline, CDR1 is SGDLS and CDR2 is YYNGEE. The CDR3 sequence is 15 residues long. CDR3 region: CASSPGTGDTDTQYF. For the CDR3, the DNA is TGTGCCAGCAGCCCCGGGACAGGAGACACAGATACGCAGTATTTT.

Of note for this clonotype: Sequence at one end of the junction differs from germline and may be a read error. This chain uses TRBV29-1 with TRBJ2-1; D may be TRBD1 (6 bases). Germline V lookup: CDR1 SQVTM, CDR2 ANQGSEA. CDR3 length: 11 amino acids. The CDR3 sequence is CCVLTGNEQFF. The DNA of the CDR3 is TGCTGCGTCCTTACAGGGAACGAGCAGTTCTTC.

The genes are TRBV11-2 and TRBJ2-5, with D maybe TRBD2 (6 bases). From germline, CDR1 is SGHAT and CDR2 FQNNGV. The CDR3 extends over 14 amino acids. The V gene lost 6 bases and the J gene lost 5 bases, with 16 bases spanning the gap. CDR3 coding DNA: TGTGCCAGCAGACCCGGCATTGGGGGGGAGACCCAGTACTTC. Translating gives CASRPGIGGETQYF.

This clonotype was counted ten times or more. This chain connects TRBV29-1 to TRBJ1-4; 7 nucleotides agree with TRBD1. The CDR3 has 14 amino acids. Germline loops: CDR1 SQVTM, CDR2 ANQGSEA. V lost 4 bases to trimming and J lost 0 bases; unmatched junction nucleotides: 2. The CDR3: CSVGQGTTNEKLFF. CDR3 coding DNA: TGCAGCGTTGGACAGGGTACAACTAATGAAAAACTGTTTTTT.

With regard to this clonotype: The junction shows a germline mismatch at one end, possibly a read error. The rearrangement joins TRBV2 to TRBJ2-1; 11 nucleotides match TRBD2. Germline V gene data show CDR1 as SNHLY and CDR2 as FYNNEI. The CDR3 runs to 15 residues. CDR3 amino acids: CASRLAGVTYSEQFF. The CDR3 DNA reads TGTGCCAGCAGACTAGCGGGGGTGACCTACAGTGAGCAGTTCTTC.

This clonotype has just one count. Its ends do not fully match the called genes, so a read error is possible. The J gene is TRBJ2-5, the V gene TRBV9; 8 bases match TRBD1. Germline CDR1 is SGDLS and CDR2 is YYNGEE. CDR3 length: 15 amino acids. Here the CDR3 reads CAGSVMGQEINEQYF. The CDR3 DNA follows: TGTGCCGGCAGCGTAATGGGACAGGAGATCAATGAGCAGTACTTC. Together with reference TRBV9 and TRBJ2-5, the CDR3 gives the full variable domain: DSGVTQTPKHLITATGQRVTLRCSPRSGDLSVYWYQQSLDQGLQFLIQYYNGEERAKGNILERFSAQQFPDLHSELNLSSLELGDSALYFCAGSVMGQEINEQYFGPGTRLLVL.

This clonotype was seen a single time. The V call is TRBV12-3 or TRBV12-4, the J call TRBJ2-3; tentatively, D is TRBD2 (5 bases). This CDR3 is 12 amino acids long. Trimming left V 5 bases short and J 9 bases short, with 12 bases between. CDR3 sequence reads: CASSPKAETQYF. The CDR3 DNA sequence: TGTGCCAGCAGTCCTAAAGCGGAAACGCAGTATTTT.